The rows below give T cell receptor beta chains drawn from one sample of a study of OX40 agonist ivuxolimab in advanced cancers. Profiling relied on immunoSEQ multiplex PCR, and the TCRdb table lists in-frame clones only, not all of them. The sample has 55,000 to 75,000 clones; roughly 80% are singletons. The sample here was CD4+ or CD8+ T cells sorted from blood, taken in a trial of the OX40 agonist ivuxolimab. Receptors originate from an adult with an advanced solid tumor such as melanoma, head and neck, liver or kidney cancer. The CDR3 runs from the conserved cysteine through the conserved F or W. A D gene is named only where the DNA matches it firmly. Expanded clones are given a class, and other clones once, few, many or no size at all.

V gene	clone size	D gene	CDR3 length	J gene	CDR3 DNA	CDR3 protein
TRBV5-4	once	TRBD1	14	TRBJ1-2	TGTGCCAGCAGCCCGGACAGGCGAATTGGTGGCTACACCTTC	CASSPDRRIGGYTF
TRBV11-3	many	TRBD1	14	TRBJ1-2	TGTGCCAGCAGCCGACAGGGGTTGGACTATGGCTACACCTTC	CASSRQGLDYGYTF
TRBV6-1	NA	NA	17	TRBJ1-1	TGTGCCAGCAGTGTCCCCTTTGGACAGCCCATGAACACTGAAGCTTTCTTT	CASSVPFGQPMNTEAFF
TRBV6-5	NA	NA	13	TRBJ2-7	TGTGCCAGCAGTCGGACTCCGGCCTACGAGCAGTACTTC	CASSRTPAYEQYF
TRBV5-1	NA	NA	14	TRBJ1-3	TGCGCCAGCAGCTTATTGGGATCTGGAAACACCATATATTTT	CASSLLGSGNTIYF
TRBV30	NA	TRBD2	16	TRBJ2-1	TGTGCCTGGAGTGTAAGGGGGACTAGCAGCTACAATGAGCAGTTCTTC	CAWSVRGTSSYNEQFF
TRBV18	NA	NA	12	TRBJ1-1	TGTGCCAGCTCACCAGCGAACACTGAAGCTTTCTTT	CASSPANTEAFF
TRBV11-2	NA	NA	15	TRBJ1-1	TGTGCCAGCAGCGCCCTGAGGGGGGCCAACACTGAAGCTTTCTTT	CASSALRGANTEAFF
TRBV6-5	NA	NA	16	TRBJ1-2	TGTGCCAGCAGTTACTCAGACAGTGTGTCTAACTATGGCTACACCTTC	CASSYSDSVSNYGYTF
TRBV7-2	few	NA	14	TRBJ2-5	TGTGCCAGCAGCTTAGCGGCAGGTCGGGAGACCCAGTACTTC	CASSLAAGRETQYF
TRBV28	few	NA	8	TRBJ2-3	TGTGCTACGGGGTCGCAGTATTTT	CATGSQYF
TRBV7-6	NA	NA	15	TRBJ2-1	TGTGCCAGCAGCCCACCCCTTAGCTCCTACAATGAGCAGTTCTTC	CASSPPLSSYNEQFF
TRBV30	NA	NA	13	TRBJ2-3	TGTGCCTGGAGCGACGGGGGCACAGATACGCAGTATTTT	CAWSDGGTDTQYF
TRBV5-1	once	NA	13	TRBJ2-5	TGCGCCAGCAGCGGAGGGGGGCAAGAGACCCAGTACTTC	CASSGGGQETQYF
TRBV4-2	NA	NA	15	TRBJ1-1	TGTGCCAGCAGCCCCCCGGGCAAAATGAACACTGAAGCTTTCTTT	CASSPPGKMNTEAFF
TRBV19	NA	NA	14	TRBJ1-2	TGTGCCAGTAGTATATCGGGCAGGGATGATGGCTACACCTTC	CASSISGRDDGYTF
TRBV5-6	NA	NA	12	TRBJ1-6	TGTGCCAGCAGCTTATATAATTCACCCCTCCACTTT	CASSLYNSPLHF
TRBV7-3	NA	NA	17	TRBJ2-3	TGTGCCAGCAGCTTAGGTGGCTGGGGTCGCGGCACAGATACGCAGTATTTT	CASSLGGWGRGTDTQYF
TRBV5-4	NA	TRBD1	17	TRBJ2-2	TGTGCCAGCAGCCCTTTACGGGACAGGGGCAACCCCGGGGAGCTGTTTTTT	CASSPLRDRGNPGELFF
TRBV4-1	NA	NA	17	TRBJ2-1	TGCGCCAGCAGCCAAGTTGGTGGGCGGCGGCGAGGCAATGAGCAGTTCTTC	CASSQVGGRRRGNEQFF
TRBV5-1	few	TRBD2	14	TRBJ2-7	TGCGCCAGCAGCTTGGTAGCGGGGGGGAACGAGCAGTACTTC	CASSLVAGGNEQYF
TRBV5-6	once	NA	11	TRBJ2-7	TGTGCCAGCAGCTTGCAAGGCGGGCAGTACTTC	CASSLQGGQYF
TRBV11-2	NA	TRBD1	15	TRBJ2-7	TGTGCCAGCAGGAGTCCGGGACAGGGTTGGGGAGAGCAGTACTTC	CASRSPGQGWGEQYF
TRBV10-3	NA	TRBD1	14	TRBJ2-1	TGTGCCATCAAACCGGGACAGACCTACAATGAGCAGTTCTTC	CAIKPGQTYNEQFF
TRBV5-4	NA	NA	14	TRBJ1-2	TGTGCCAGCAGCAATTGGGACCAAAGGGGTGGCTACACCTTC	CASSNWDQRGGYTF
TRBV2	NA	TRBD2	15	TRBJ2-7	TGTGCCAGCAGCAAGGAAGCGGGGGGGACTACGGAACAGTACTTC	CASSKEAGGTTEQYF
TRBV29-1	NA	NA	14	TRBJ2-5	TGCAGCGTTGACCCGGAGGGTTTTCAAGAGACCCAGTACTTC	CSVDPEGFQETQYF
TRBV7-7	NA	NA	14	TRBJ2-2	TGTGCCAGCAGCTTCACCCTTAGCACCGGGGAGCTGTTTTTT	CASSFTLSTGELFF
TRBV6-6	NA	NA	14	TRBJ2-7	TGTGCCAGCAGTCACGGGGTTTTCCCCTACGAGCAGTACTTC	CASSHGVFPYEQYF
TRBV11-2	NA	NA	15	TRBJ2-5	TGTGCCAGCAGTCCCCGGGCGGGGGCTCAAGAGACCCAGTACTTC	CASSPRAGAQETQYF
TRBV19	NA	NA	14	TRBJ2-6	TGTGCCAGTAAGGAAGGCTCTGGGGCCAACGTCCTGACTTTC	CASKEGSGANVLTF
TRBV5-6	NA	TRBD1	12	TRBJ2-5	TGTGCCAGCAGCGCAAACCGGGACAGAGACCACTTC	CASSANRDRDHF
TRBV7-2	NA	NA	14	TRBJ1-6	TGTGCCAGCAGCAAACAGGGAAGGAATTCACCCCTCCACTTT	CASSKQGRNSPLHF
TRBV30	NA	NA	11	TRBJ2-7	TGTGCCTGGAGTCGGATCTACGAGCAGTACTTC	CAWSRIYEQYF
TRBV19	NA	TRBD1	15	TRBJ1-5	TGTGCCAGTAGTATAGGGGACAGGGGGTTTCAGCCCCAGCATTTT	CASSIGDRGFQPQHF
TRBV7-3	NA	NA	14	TRBJ2-2	TGTGCCAGCAGCCCGGGGGCAGTGTCCGGGGAGCTGTTTTTT	CASSPGAVSGELFF
TRBV4-1	NA	TRBD1	16	TRBJ1-2	TGCGCCAGCAGCCGCCCCGGGACAGGGGGTATCGGTGGCTACACCTTC	CASSRPGTGGIGGYTF
TRBV6-1	NA	TRBD1	13	TRBJ1-1	TGTGCCAGCAGTCCCCGGGACAGCACTGAAGCTTTCTTT	CASSPRDSTEAFF
TRBV2	NA	NA	12	TRBJ2-1	TGTGCCAGCATCGAATACCACAATGAGCAGTTCTTC	CASIEYHNEQFF
TRBV6-5	NA	NA	14	TRBJ1-2	TGTGCCAGCAGTCGAACCCCCAGTGATCTGAGCTACACCTTC	CASSRTPSDLSYTF
TRBV30	once	NA	14	TRBJ1-4	TGTGCCTGGACGGTACAGCTCTTTAATGAAAAACTGTTTTTT	CAWTVQLFNEKLFF
TRBV7-3	NA	NA	14	TRBJ2-7	TGTGCCAGCAGCTTACTTGGCGGGACCCACGAGCAGTACTTC	CASSLLGGTHEQYF
TRBV7-9	NA	NA	13	TRBJ2-6	TGTGCCAGCCGGAGCTCTGGGGCCAACGTCCTGACTTTC	CASRSSGANVLTF
TRBV11-3	NA	TRBD2	16	TRBJ2-1	TGTGCCAGCAGCTTAGATGGGACTAGCGGGAGAAATGAGCAGTTCTTC	CASSLDGTSGRNEQFF
TRBV6-5	NA	NA	14	TRBJ1-5	TGTGCCAGCAGTTACCCAGGTGGAGACCAGCCCCAGCATTTT	CASSYPGGDQPQHF
TRBV23-1	NA	TRBD2	15	TRBJ2-7	TGCGCCAGCAGTCAATTCCCCAGGGCGGGGGAAGAGCAGTACTTC	CASSQFPRAGEEQYF
TRBV10-3	NA	NA	15	TRBJ2-1	TGTGCCATCAGTGGATCACAGGGTACTGACAATGAGCAGTTCTTC	CAISGSQGTDNEQFF
TRBV4-1	NA	TRBD1	15	TRBJ2-5	TGCGCCAGCAGCCATAGGACAGGGGGGGATGAGACCCAGTACTTC	CASSHRTGGDETQYF
TRBV20-1	once	NA	11	TRBJ2-5	TGCAGTGTGCAGGTCCAAGAGACCCAGTACTTC	CSVQVQETQYF
TRBV21-1	NA	NA	16	TRBJ2-5	TGTGCCAGCAGCAATAAAGTAGTGGACAGGGAAGAGACCCAGTACTTC	CASSNKVVDREETQYF
TRBV7-9	once	NA	14	TRBJ1-3	TGTGCCAGCAGCCCGGACATCTCTGGAAACACCATATATTTT	CASSPDISGNTIYF
TRBV10-3	NA	NA	12	TRBJ2-1	TGTGCCATCGGGGTAGCGGTCAATGAGCAGTTCTTC	CAIGVAVNEQFF
TRBV5-1	NA	TRBD2	15	TRBJ2-1	TGCGCCAGCAGCTTGAGCCTAGCGGCCTACAATGAGCAGTTCTTC	CASSLSLAAYNEQFF
TRBV7-7	NA	TRBD1	15	TRBJ2-2	TGTGCCAGCAGCACCGGGACAGGGGCTACCGGGGAGCTGTTTTTT	CASSTGTGATGELFF
TRBV30	NA	TRBD2	19	TRBJ2-1	TGTGCCTGGAGTGTACTGGGTTTTAGCGGGGGGCGACACTACAATGAGCAGTTCTTC	CAWSVLGFSGGRHYNEQFF
TRBV2	NA	NA	14	TRBJ1-1	TGTGCCAGCAGCATACAGGGCCCGGTGACTGAAGCTTTCTTT	CASSIQGPVTEAFF
TRBV19	NA	TRBD2	15	TRBJ2-3	TGTGCCAGTGGGGAGAGCGGGGGGGCTCGAAATACGCAGTATTTT	CASGESGGARNTQYF